The 6 T cell receptor beta chains below were found in one sample sequenced in a study of blood T cells in healthy people across ages (dated by TCRdb to about 2015). The library came from 5' RACE. A second PCR of roughly 6 to 11 cycles was run with a J-beta primer mix and a sample-barcoded 5' primer. TCRdb redid the processing of the public reads, applying fastp at Q25 and MiXCR, and retained in-frame beta chains. Each entry merges the rows of one CDR3 protein and shows their most common DNA and genes. The sample includes fewer than 2 million distinct CDR3 sequences, with around 42% observed a single time. Clones ranked in the top ten supply 23% of the sample. The sequenced sample consisted of blood. The receptors were gathered from a human donor in good health.

This clonotype has just a few counts. The chain has TRBV27 and TRBJ1-5; tentatively, D is TRBD1 (5 bases). CDR1 is MNHEY, CDR2 SMNVEV, per germline (reference sequence). The CDR3 is 13 residues long. Trimming took off 3 bases at V and 5 bases at J, with 8 bases between the two ends. In nucleotides, the CDR3 is TGTGCCAGCAGTTTTTTCAGGGATCAGCCCCAGCATTTT. Protein sequence: CASSFFRDQPQHF.

The CDR3 DNA follows: TGTGCCAGCAGCTTAGCTGTCCGGAACACTGAAGCTTTCTTT. Translating gives CASSLAVRNTEAFF. This chain connects TRBV7-2 to TRBJ1-1; D not resolved. CDR1 SGHTA and CDR2 FQGNSA come from the germline V gene. The CDR3 totals 14 residues. The ends were cut back, 0 bases at V and 1 base at J, with 6 bases in the middle.

This clonotype turned up a few times. The rearrangement uses TRBV7-6 and TRBJ2-5, with 10 bases lining up with TRBD2. The CDR3 runs 17 residues. J gave up 2 bases and V 2 bases, and 8 bases lay outside the gene matches. Germline CDR1 reads SGHVS; CDR2 reads FNYEAQ. CDR3 in amino acids: CASSLRFSGGPQETQYF. DNA for the CDR3: TGTGCCAGCAGCTTACGGTTTAGCGGGGGGCCTCAAGAGACCCAGTACTTC.

There are a few counts of this clonotype. The chain employs TRBV7-2 and TRBJ1-5; 10 nucleotides align to TRBD1. The CDR3 runs to 16 residues. V was pared by 4 bases and J by 2 bases, with 5 bases of the junction left unmatched. Looked up from germline, CDR1 is SGHTA and CDR2 is FQGNSA. The DNA of the CDR3 is TGTGCCAGCAGCTCAGAAGGACAGGGGGGCAATCAGCCCCAGCATTTT. Residues: CASSSEGQGGNQPQHF.

This clonotype was seen a handful of times. The V gene is TRBV10-3, the J gene TRBJ1-1, with 7 bases aligning to TRBD1. Germline V lookup: CDR1 ENHRY, CDR2 SYGVKD. J gave up 1 base and V 7 bases, and 3 bases lay outside the gene matches. CDR3 size: 13 residues. The CDR3 spells CAITTGENTEAFF. The CDR3, as DNA: TGTGCCATCACCACAGGGGAGAACACTGAAGCTTTCTTT.

This clonotype was seen once. The V call is TRBV9, the J call TRBJ2-1; 10 positions match TRBD2. The ends lost 4 bases at V and 8 bases at J; junction bases unmatched: 12. This CDR3 region has 16 residues. CDR1 is SGDLS, CDR2 YYNGEE, per germline. The CDR3 sequence: CASSLQSGGAFDEQFF. The DNA of the CDR3 is TGTGCCAGCAGCTTGCAGAGCGGGGGGGCTTTCGATGAGCAGTTCTTC.